The sequence of this T cell receptor beta chain was determined in a study of T cell responses to AZD1222 COVID-19 vaccine. The V end was cut by 0 bases, the J end by 8 bases, with 14 bases between. The V gene's germline CDR1 is LGHDT and CDR2 YNNKEL (reference sequence). CDR3 size: 15 residues. Sequencing used immunoSEQ multiplex PCR; TCRdb keeps in-frame clones, though not all of them. The sample yields about 100,000 clones, about 89% seen once. The clonotype comes from an adult in good health. The material sequenced was peripheral blood, taken on day 0 of AZD1222 vaccination. The chain has TRBV3-1 (or the pseudogene TRBV3-2) and TRBJ2-1; TRBD1 is a possible D gene (6 bases). CDR3 DNA sequence: TGTGCCAGCAGCCAAGAATGGGACACCTTCCATGAGCAGTTCTTC. This codes for CASSQEWDTFHEQFF.